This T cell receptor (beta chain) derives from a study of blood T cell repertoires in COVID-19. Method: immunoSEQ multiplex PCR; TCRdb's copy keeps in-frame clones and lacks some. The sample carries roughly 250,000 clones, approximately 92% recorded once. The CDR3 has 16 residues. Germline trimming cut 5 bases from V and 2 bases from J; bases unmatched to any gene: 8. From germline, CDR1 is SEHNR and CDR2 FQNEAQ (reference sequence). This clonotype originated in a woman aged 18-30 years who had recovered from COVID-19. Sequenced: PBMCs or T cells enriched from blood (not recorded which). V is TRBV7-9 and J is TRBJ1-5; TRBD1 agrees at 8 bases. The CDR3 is CASSDGQGVGNQPQHF. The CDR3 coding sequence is TGTGCCAGCAGCGACGGACAGGGAGTTGGCAATCAGCCCCAGCATTTT.